One sample yielded the 9 T cell receptor beta chains listed below, sequenced in a study of cytomegalovirus exposure and HLA in healthy donors (dated by TCRdb to the late 2010s). Preparation of the library involved the immunoSEQ multiplex PCR assay. The multiplex PCR relied on a mix of 60 forward primers for TCR Vbeta segments and 13 reverse primers for TCR Jbeta segments. Sourced from immuneACCESS, this table was stored by TCRdb with only in-frame sequences that have V and J called. A share of the clones is absent; for the studies checked, an unresolved V gene accounts for under half, and the remainder has no known explanation. This sample lists about 160,000 clones; less than 90% were detected once. The biggest ten clones account for 0.38% of the sample. The sample consisted of PBMCs. The receptors come from a boy younger than 10 in good health and CMV-seronegative.

The chain carries TRBV6-5 and TRBJ2-7, with a possible D match to TRBD2 (7 bases). Germline V gives CDR1 MNHEY, CDR2 SVGAGI. V was shortened by 5 bases and J by 2 bases, with 16 bases between the two germline ends. The CDR3 has 15 amino acids. The CDR3 sequence: CASSREGGLAYEQYF. In DNA form, the CDR3 reads TGTGCCAGCAGTAGGGAGGGGGGCCTCGCCTACGAGCAGTACTTC.

V is TRBV5-4 and J is TRBJ2-1; a possible D gene is TRBD2 (5 bases). With 4 bases removed from V and 0 bases from J, the gap between germline ends came to 14 bases. Germline V gene sequence: CDR1 SGHNT, CDR2 YYREEE (reference sequence). The CDR3 runs to 16 residues. The CDR3 region has the DNA TGTGCCAGCAGCCTGGGGAGCCGGAGCTCCTACAATGAGCAGTTCTTC. Its translation is CASSLGSRSSYNEQFF.

This clone came up once. The chain joins TRBV6-5 to TRBJ2-7; 11 bases fit TRBD2. Germline lookup yields CDR1 MNHEY and CDR2 SVGAGI. The CDR3 contains 14 residues. J was trimmed by 2 bases and V by 10 bases; bases with no gene match: 7. The CDR3: CATSRGLAAYEQYF. Written as DNA, the CDR3 is TGTGCCACGAGCAGGGGACTAGCGGCCTACGAGCAGTACTTC.

The chain uses TRBV5-1 and TRBJ1-1; D is unresolved. Germline V gene data show CDR1 as SGHRS and CDR2 as YFSETQ. V dropped 4 bases and J dropped 0 bases, with 10 bases sitting between them. This CDR3 is built from 14 residues. CDR3 nucleotides: TGCGCCAGCAGCACCCGGACTGTGAACACTGAAGCTTTCTTT. Its protein is CASSTRTVNTEAFF.

The J gene is TRBJ1-1, the V gene TRBV19; D gene uncertain. Trimming removed 3 bases from V and 7 bases from J, with 12 bases in between. Per germline, CDR1 LNHDA and CDR2 SQIVND (reference sequence). The CDR3 extends over 13 amino acids. The CDR3 DNA is TGTGCCAGTAGTATGACACCGGGGATTGAAGCTTTCTTT. Protein product: CASSMTPGIEAFF.

The chain employs TRBV28 and TRBJ2-4; weak D call: TRBD1 (5 bases). V was trimmed by 2 bases and J by 8 bases, leaving 13 bases between them. This CDR3 is built from 14 residues. Germline V CDR1 and CDR2: MDHEN, SYDVKM. CDR3 bases: TGTGCCAGCAGTTTACCCCAGGGTGCGGACATTCAGTACTTC. It yields the protein CASSLPQGADIQYF. Variable domain in full (rest from reference TRBV28 and TRBJ2-4): DVKVTQSSRYLVKRTGEKVFLECVQDMDHENMFWYRQDPGLGLRLIYFSYDVKMKEKGDIPEGYSVSREKKERFSLILESASTNQTSMYLCASSLPQGADIQYFGAGTRLSVL.

The chain uses TRBV6-1 and TRBJ2-7; D remains unclear. Germline CDR1 and CDR2: MNHNS and SASEGT. This CDR3 is 12 amino acids long. V lost 6 bases, J lost 2 bases, and 8 bases lay in between. The CDR3 region has the DNA TGTGCCAGCAGCCCATCCCCCTACGAGCAGTACTTC. Its protein is CASSPSPYEQYF.

The chain's CDR3 is CASSFRPTYEQYF. The CDR3 DNA is TGTGCCAGCAGCTTTCGCCCGACTTACGAGCAGTACTTC. This chain joins TRBV5-4 and TRBJ2-7; D gene uncertain. The CDR3 has 13 amino acids. From germline, CDR1 is SGHNT and CDR2 YYREEE (reference sequence). V was trimmed by 2 bases and J by 4 bases, leaving 10 bases between them.

The J gene is TRBJ1-2, the V gene TRBV4-2, with TRBD1 identical over 12 bases. The length of the CDR3 is 18 residues. Germline values: CDR1 LGHNA, CDR2 YNFKEQ. V shed 1 base and J 0 bases; nucleotides not matched to a gene: 6. The CDR3 DNA sequence: TGTGCCAGCAGCCAAGTCGGGACAGGGGGCCGGGCTAACTATGGCTACACCTTC. The encoded protein is CASSQVGTGGRANYGYTF.